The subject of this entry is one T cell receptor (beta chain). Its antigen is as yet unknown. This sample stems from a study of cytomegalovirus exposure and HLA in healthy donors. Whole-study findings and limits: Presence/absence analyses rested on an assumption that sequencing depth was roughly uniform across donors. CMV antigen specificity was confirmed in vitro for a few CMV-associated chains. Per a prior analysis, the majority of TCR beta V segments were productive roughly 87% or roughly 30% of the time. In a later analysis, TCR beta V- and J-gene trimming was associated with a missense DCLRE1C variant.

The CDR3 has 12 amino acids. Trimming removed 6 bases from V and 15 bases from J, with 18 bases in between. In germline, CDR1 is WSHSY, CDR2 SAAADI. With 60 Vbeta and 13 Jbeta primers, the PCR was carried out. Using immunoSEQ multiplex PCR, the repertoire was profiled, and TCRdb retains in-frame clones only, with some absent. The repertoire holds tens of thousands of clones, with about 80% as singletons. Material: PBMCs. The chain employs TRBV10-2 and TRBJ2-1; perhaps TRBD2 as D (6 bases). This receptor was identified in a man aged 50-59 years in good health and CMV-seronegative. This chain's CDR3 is CASRLTSRGLFF. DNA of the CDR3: TGCGCCAGCAGGCTTACTAGCCGTGGGCTGTTCTTC.